Below, 14 T cell receptor beta chains from the same sample are listed, as sequenced in a study of T-cell memory formation after mild COVID-19. TCRdb analysed the 5' RACE reads with MiXCR anew, one entry per CDR3 protein. The data hold 300,000 to 350,000 distinct CDR3 sequences, with 15% to 20% observed a single time. The sample taken for sequencing was PBMCs or a T cell subset sorted from them (not recorded which). These receptors came from a man younger than 30 who had mild COVID-19 (a few samples of this study predate the infection). Cell type and time point are not known.

This sequence joins TRBV12-3 or TRBV12-4 and TRBJ2-3; D gene uncertain. V was clipped by 6 bases and J by 5 bases, with 18 bases between them. There are 15 residues in the CDR3. As DNA, the CDR3 is TGTGCCAGCAGCCAAGCTTCTAGTTTCAGAGATACGCAGTATTTT. Translated: CASSQASSFRDTQYF.

This clonotype was seen only a few times. This chain uses TRBV20-1 with TRBJ2-5; D call uncertain. V lost 0 bases to trimming and J lost 3 bases, with 5 bases between them. This CDR3 is built from 12 residues. CDR1 and CDR2 (germline): DFQATT, SNEGSKA (reference sequence). CDR3 amino acids: CSARDFKETQYF. CDR3 DNA sequence: TGCAGTGCTAGAGATTTTAAAGAGACCCAGTACTTC.

The chain joins TRBV21-1 to TRBJ1-2; TRBD1 reflects the table's D call only, with no check against the DNA. TRBV21-1 is noted as a pseudogene. The CDR3 length is 13 residues. The CDR3 DNA follows: TGTGCCAGCAGCAAAGGAGGGGGAAATGGCTACACCTTC. It is translated as CASSKGGGNGYTF.

This clonotype has a handful of counts. The CDR3 loop is CASRPNSGAQPQHF. The CDR3 bases are TGTGCCAGCAGGCCAAATTCAGGGGCCCAGCCCCAGCATTTT. The chain recombines TRBV12-3 or TRBV12-4 with TRBJ1-5; tentative D call: TRBD1 (6 bases). CDR3 length: 14 residues. V was clipped by 6 bases and J by 7 bases, with 16 bases between them.

This clonotype has at least ten counts. The gene calls are TRBV29-1 and TRBJ2-5, with D perhaps matching TRBD1 or TRBD2 (6 bases each). The CDR3 is made up of 12 amino acids. Per germline, CDR1 SQVTM and CDR2 ANQGSEA. V lost 3 bases and J 4 bases, leaving 9 bases between the germline ends. CDR3 nucleotides: TGCAGCGTTGATAAGGGGGGAGAGACCCAGTACTTC. This translates into CSVDKGGETQYF.

The chain combines TRBV6-2 or TRBV6-3 with TRBJ2-2, with unresolved D. The ends were cut back, 0 bases at V and 6 bases at J, with 5 bases in the middle. The CDR3 extends over 13 amino acids. CDR1 and CDR2 (germline): MNHEY, SVGEGT. CDR3 DNA: TGTGCCAGCAGTTACTCGCTGCCCGGGGAGCTGTTTTTT. It yields the protein CASSYSLPGELFF.

This clonotype turned up a few times. The chain is built from TRBV5-1 and TRBJ2-2, with 11 bases identical to TRBD2. CDR1 SGHRS and CDR2 YFSETQ come from the germline V gene. The CDR3 covers 16 residues. The J segment lost 1 base and the V segment lost 3 bases, leaving 2 bases of the junction unmatched. In nucleotides, the CDR3 is TGCGCCAGCAGCTATGGACTAGCGGGGAACACCGGGGAGCTGTTTTTT. Translated: CASSYGLAGNTGELFF.

This clonotype was recorded at least ten times. The chain employs TRBV7-2 and TRBJ2-4, with TRBD2 identical over 12 bases. V shed 4 bases, J shed 1 base, and the junction held 8 bases outside the gene matches. CDR3 length: 18 amino acids. Germline assignment: CDR1 SGHTA and CDR2 FQGNSA. CDR3 amino acids: CASSYGLAGTQAKNIQYF. CDR3 coding DNA: TGTGCCAGCAGCTACGGACTAGCGGGAACACAGGCCAAAAACATTCAGTACTTC.

The chain joins TRBV20-1 to TRBJ1-3; perhaps TRBD1 as D (5 bases). The germline V gene has CDR1 DFQATT and CDR2 SNEGSKA (reference sequence). V gave up 3 bases and J gave up 4 bases, with 7 bases separating them. There are 12 residues in the CDR3. The DNA for the CDR3 is TGCAGTGCTAGGGGGCTCGGAAACACCATATATTTT. Translating it yields CSARGLGNTIYF.

The chain is built from TRBV2 and TRBJ1-4; D gene ambiguous. Between the trimmed V and J ends, which lost 4 bases and 10 bases, there was a span of 7 bases. Germline V gene sequence: CDR1 SNHLY, CDR2 FYNNEI. This CDR3 contains 11 residues. The CDR3 spells CASSVEGKLFF. The CDR3 nucleotides are TGTGCCAGCAGTGTTGAGGGAAAACTGTTTTTT.

The chain recombines TRBV20-1 with TRBJ2-6; D is ambiguous. The ends were cut back, 0 bases at V and 0 bases at J, with 3 bases in the middle. The CDR3 has 14 residues. CDR1 and CDR2 (germline): DFQATT, SNEGSKA (reference sequence). The CDR3 sequence: CSAREASGANVLTF. The CDR3 bases are TGCAGTGCTAGAGAGGCCTCTGGGGCCAACGTCCTGACTTTC.

V gene TRBV6-2 or TRBV6-3 combines with J gene TRBJ2-7; TRBD2 matches 8 bases. V lost 10 bases and J lost 4; bases outside the gene matches: 21. CDR1 MNHEY and CDR2 SVGEGT come from the germline V gene. The CDR3 sequence is 17 residues long. CDR3 nucleotides: TGTGCCACCACCCACGGTGGGCTCCGAGCGGGGGCGTACGAGCAGTACGTC. Translation gives CATTHGGLRAGAYEQYV.

This clonotype was seen at least ten times. The genes are TRBV5-1 and TRBJ2-7, with 7 bases matching TRBD1. Germline CDR1 and CDR2: SGHRS and YFSETQ. The J segment lost 2 bases and the V segment lost 4 bases, leaving 9 bases of the junction unmatched. The CDR3 spans 15 residues. The CDR3 coding sequence is TGCGCCAGCAGCGGAACCGGGACAGTCACCTACGAGCAGTACTTC. Its translation is CASSGTGTVTYEQYF.

CDR3 sequence: CASSHRPGQGSPLSYNEQFF. CDR3 sequence (DNA): TGCGCCAGCAGCCACCGACCGGGACAGGGATCCCCCCTCTCCTACAATGAGCAGTTCTTC. V usage is TRBV4-3 and J usage is TRBJ2-1; 9 positions agree with TRBD1. The CDR3 sequence is 20 residues long. Trimming took 3 bases from V and 0 from J; bases not matched to a gene: 15. CDR1 and CDR2 (germline): LGHNA, YSLEER.